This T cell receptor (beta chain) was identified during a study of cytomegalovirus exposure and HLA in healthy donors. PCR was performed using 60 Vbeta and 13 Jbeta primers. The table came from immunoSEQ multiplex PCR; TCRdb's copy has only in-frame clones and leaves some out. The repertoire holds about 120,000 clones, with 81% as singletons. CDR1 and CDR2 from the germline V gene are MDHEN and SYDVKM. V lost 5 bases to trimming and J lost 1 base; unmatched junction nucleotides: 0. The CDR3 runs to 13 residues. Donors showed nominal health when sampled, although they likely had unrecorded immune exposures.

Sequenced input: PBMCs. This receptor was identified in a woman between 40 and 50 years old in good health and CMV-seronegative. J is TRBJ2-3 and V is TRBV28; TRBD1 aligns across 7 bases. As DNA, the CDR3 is TGTGCCAGCAGTACAGGGGGCACAGATACGCAGTATTTT. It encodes CASSTGGTDTQYF.